These 2 T cell receptor beta chains were sequenced from one sample in a study of response to subunit inactivated influenza vaccine. TCRdb processed the RT-PCR reads anew with MiXCR; each CDR3 protein has one entry. Found here are around 190,000 distinct CDR3 sequences, under 15% of them singletons; the top ten hold about 26%. Sequenced here: CD8+ T cells sorted from PBMCs, sampled 4 to 6 days after vaccination. Receptors were obtained from a man in his fifties who received an inactivated influenza vaccine.

This sequence joins TRBV4-2 and TRBJ2-7; tentatively, D is TRBD2 (5 bases). Deletions cut 1 base from V and 2 bases from J, with 15 bases between. Per the germline V gene, CDR1 is LGHNA and CDR2 is YNFKEQ. The CDR3 contains 16 residues. CDR3 sequence reads: CASSQGRAERAYEQYF. For the CDR3, the DNA is TGTGCCAGCAGCCAAGGGCGAGCGGAGAGGGCCTACGAGCAGTACTTC.

This clonotype was seen more than once but under ten times. J is TRBJ1-4 and V is TRBV4-3, with 12 bases fitting TRBD1. After removal of 4 bases from V and 7 bases from J, the junction contained 4 bases not matched to a gene. The germline CDR1 and CDR2 sequences are LGHNA and YSLEER. CDR3 length: 15 residues. The CDR3 region has the DNA TGCGCCAGCAGCCGTGGGACAGGGGGCGGTGAAAAACTGTTTTTT. This codes for CASSRGTGGGEKLFF.